This T cell receptor beta chain was recovered during a study of sequential checkpoint blockade in melanoma. The treatment denotes: randomized to nivolumab then ipilimumab (arm A) or the reverse (arm B). V shed 0 bases, J shed 2 bases, and the junction held 11 bases outside the gene matches. There are 17 residues in the CDR3. CDR1 SGHRS and CDR2 YFSETQ come from the germline V gene. Sequencing used immunoSEQ multiplex PCR; TCRdb keeps in-frame clones, though not all of them. The sample includes tens of thousands of clones, more than 25% seen only once; the top ten take 1.5% to 2%. The sequence was obtained from a human donor with melanoma. The chain links TRBV5-1 to TRBJ2-7; 7 nucleotides align to TRBD1. This material consisted of tumor tissue (inferred from file names), taken from a patient given nivolumab and ipilimumab in sequence. The CDR3 protein is CASSLGPGDSKTYEQYF. CDR3 nucleotides: TGCGCCAGCAGCTTGGGCCCTGGGGACAGTAAGACCTACGAGCAGTACTTC.